The 28 T cell receptor beta chains below all came from one sample that was sequenced in a study of T cells in Graves' hyperthyroidism and ophthalmopathy. From RNA transcripts, TCR beta CDR3 regions were amplified. The HTBI primer set drove a first-round RT-PCR of the TCR CDR3. TCRdb independently ran MiXCR on the multiplex PCR reads; one entry per CDR3 protein. This table holds some 580,000 distinct CDR3 sequences, 15% to 20% found once. The material sequenced was blood. The receptor set was obtained from a woman in her thirties or forties with Graves' ophthalmopathy.

This clonotype has a count of ten or more. The DNA of the CDR3 is TGTGCCAGCAGGGGGACAGACATAATGAACACTGAAGCTTTCTTT. It codes for CASRGTDIMNTEAFF. The rearrangement joins TRBV2 to TRBJ1-1; 7 bases match TRBD1. The CDR3 extends over 15 amino acids. Germline V gene lookup returns CDR1 SNHLY and CDR2 FYNNEI. J was trimmed by 0 bases and V by 6 bases; bases with no gene match: 7.

This clonotype was seen a few times. V and J are TRBV20-1 and TRBJ1-4; TRBD1 might be the D (5 bases). The CDR3 is 14 residues long. From germline, CDR1 is DFQATT and CDR2 SNEGSKA (reference sequence). V lost 1 base and J 1 base, leaving 7 bases between the germline ends. CDR3 DNA sequence: TGCAGTGCTAGAGTTAGGGGAACTAATGAAAAACTGTTTTTT. It specifies CSARVRGTNEKLFF.

The genes are TRBV12-3 or TRBV12-4 and TRBJ2-1; the match to TRBD2 covers 8 bases. The CDR3 is 17 residues long. V dropped 3 bases and J dropped 9; count of bases not matched to a gene: 16. The CDR3 nucleotides read TGTGCCAGCAGTTTTTCGAGTCGCCAGCGGGAGTGGAGTGAGCAGTTCTTC. Translated, it gives CASSFSSRQREWSEQFF.

This chain uses TRBV30 with TRBJ2-5; D not certain. Germline lookup yields CDR1 GTSNPN and CDR2 SVGIG (reference sequence). The CDR3 covers 13 residues. V was cut by 4 bases and J by 5 bases, with 14 bases left in between. CDR3 region: CAWNLGPRETQYF. For the CDR3, the DNA is TGTGCCTGGAATTTGGGCCCTCGGGAGACCCAGTACTTC.

This clonotype was recorded a few times. The chain links TRBV6-2 or TRBV6-3 to TRBJ1-6; 7 bases are a match to TRBD1. The junction had 29 bases not matched to a gene; V was cut back by 4 bases and J by 14 bases. This CDR3 contains 20 residues. Germline CDR1 MNHEY, CDR2 SVGEGT. The CDR3 DNA follows: TGTGCCAGCAGTTCCGTACCCGGGAGGGACAGTCCCCGCCCGGGGTTGTCCCTCCACTTT. Its protein product is CASSSVPGRDSPRPGLSLHF.

This chain uses TRBV20-1 with TRBJ1-2; tentatively, D is TRBD1 (6 bases). Germline CDR1 DFQATT, CDR2 SNEGSKA (reference sequence). V lost 3 bases to trimming and J lost 5 bases, with 19 bases between them. The CDR3 contains 15 residues. As DNA, the CDR3 is TGCAGTGCTAGGTCCACAGGGTTGTCCCCTTATGGCTACACCTTC. As protein: CSARSTGLSPYGYTF.

This clonotype occurred many times. The V and J genes are TRBV20-1 and TRBJ1-2; D might be TRBD1 (5 bases). Germline lookup yields CDR1 DFQATT and CDR2 SNEGSKA (reference sequence). V lost 1 base, J lost 4 bases, and 10 bases lay in between. This CDR3 is built from 13 residues. The CDR3 nucleotides are TGCAGTGCTAGAGGGGGCTATAGCTATGGCTACACCTTC. The encoded protein is CSARGGYSYGYTF.

The rearrangement links TRBV14 to TRBJ2-7; D gene unclear. Per the germline V gene, CDR1 is SGHDN and CDR2 is FVKESK. Trimming took off 4 bases at V and 3 bases at J, with 16 bases between the two ends. The CDR3 consists of 15 residues. As DNA, the CDR3 is TGTGCCAGCAGCCTTGGGATGGGGATGTACTACGAGCAGTACTTC. Its translation is CASSLGMGMYYEQYF.

This clonotype was recorded many times. V gene TRBV12-3 or TRBV12-4 combines with J gene TRBJ2-5; possible D gene TRBD2, 6 bases. V dropped 4 bases and J dropped 2 bases, with 11 bases sitting between them. The CDR3 runs 14 residues. CDR3 region: CASSYGDSQETQYF. Written as DNA, the CDR3 is TGTGCCAGCAGTTATGGGGACTCTCAAGAGACCCAGTACTTC.

This clonotype showed up many times. The rearrangement links TRBV7-2 to TRBJ2-7; D is unclear. The CDR3 is 12 residues long. Germline V CDR1 and CDR2: SGHTA, FQGNSA. Trimming took 2 bases from V and 5 from J, leaving 7 bases between them. CDR3 loop: CASSLRSHEQYF. DNA for the CDR3: TGTGCCAGCAGCTTACGGTCCCACGAGCAGTACTTC.

This clonotype was picked up a small number of times. The chain links TRBV12-3 or TRBV12-4 to TRBJ2-3; D remains unclear. V was trimmed by 2 bases and J by 6 bases, leaving 9 bases between them. CDR3 length equals 13 residues. The CDR3 bases are TGTGCCAGCAGTTTATTTACCGGGGATACGCAGTATTTT. This translates into CASSLFTGDTQYF.

The genes are TRBV20-1 and TRBJ1-2, with TRBD1 identical over 8 bases. Germline loops: CDR1 DFQATT, CDR2 SNEGSKA (reference sequence). J lost 1 base, V lost 3 bases, and 10 bases had no gene match. The CDR3 has 16 residues. The CDR3 nucleotides read TGCAGTGCTAGTCCTCCCGGGACAGGAGTTAACTATGGCTACACCTTC. Its translation is CSASPPGTGVNYGYTF.

The chain uses TRBV2 and TRBJ2-7; D remains ambiguous. The V and J ends lost 3 bases and 6 bases respectively, with 9 bases between them. Germline CDR1 reads SNHLY; CDR2 reads FYNNEI. The CDR3 loop spans 12 amino acids. The CDR3 is CASSDQPGEQYF. CDR3 DNA sequence: TGTGCCAGCAGTGACCAGCCCGGCGAGCAGTACTTC.

The chain joins TRBV5-1 to TRBJ1-6, with D maybe TRBD1 (5 bases). With 0 bases removed from V and 10 bases from J, the gap between germline ends came to 14 bases. This CDR3 has 15 amino acids. Germline V gene lookup returns CDR1 SGHRS and CDR2 YFSETQ. CDR3 sequence reads: CASSLGGTAESPLHF. CDR3 DNA: TGCGCCAGCAGCTTGGGGGGGACGGCGGAGTCACCCCTCCACTTT. The full variable domain, rest sourced from reference TRBV5-1 and TRBJ1-6, is KAGVTQTPRYLIKTRGQQVTLSCSPISGHRSVSWYQQTPGQGLQFLFEYFSETQRNKGNFPGRFSGRQFSNSRSEMNVSTLELGDSALYLCASSLGGTAESPLHFGNGTRLTVT.

The rearrangement joins TRBV20-1 to TRBJ1-4; no definite D call. The CDR3 runs to 9 residues. V was clipped by 5 bases and J by 14 bases, with 9 bases between them. Germline values: CDR1 DFQATT, CDR2 SNEGSKA (reference sequence). The CDR3 loop is CSARPGLFF. Written as DNA, the CDR3 is TGCAGTGCTCGGCCCGGTCTGTTTTTT.

Ten or more counts support this clonotype. CDR3 sequence reads: CASSYHRGLMNTEAFF. In nucleotides, the CDR3 is TGTGCCAGCAGCTATCACAGGGGGCTGATGAACACTGAAGCTTTCTTT. The chain has TRBV7-8 and TRBJ1-1; TRBD1 matches at 9 bases. With 4 bases clipped from V and 0 bases from J, the junction kept 6 bases outside the gene matches. Germline V CDR1 and CDR2: SGHVS, FQNEAQ. CDR3 size: 16 residues.

The rearrangement joins TRBV4-1 to TRBJ2-4; tentatively, D is TRBD1 (5 bases). This CDR3 region has 15 residues. Germline V gene data show CDR1 as MGHRA and CDR2 as YSYEKL. Deletions cut 4 bases from V and 2 bases from J, with 12 bases between. CDR3 nucleotides: TGCGCCAGCAGCCCATTGACAGTTCCCAAAAACATTCAGTACTTC. It yields the protein CASSPLTVPKNIQYF.

This clonotype was seen more than once but under ten times. This chain joins TRBV12-3 or TRBV12-4 and TRBJ1-5; D unclear. There are 13 residues in the CDR3. Trimming took off 7 bases at V and 1 base at J, with 8 bases between the two ends. The CDR3 sequence is CASTSESNQPQHF. Here the CDR3 DNA reads TGTGCCAGCACCTCGGAGAGCAATCAGCCCCAGCATTTT.

The V call is TRBV7-9, the J call TRBJ2-1; D remains unclear. The CDR3 is made up of 15 amino acids. CDR1 is SEHNR, CDR2 FQNEAQ, per germline (reference sequence). V shed 0 bases and J shed 12 bases, with 18 bases lying between them. CDR3 bases: TGTGCCAGCAGCTTAGCCAGTGACTCTCTCAAGGTGCAGTTCTTC. This sequence encodes CASSLASDSLKVQFF.

At least ten counts were recorded for this clonotype. The rearrangement joins TRBV18 to TRBJ1-1; a possible D gene is TRBD1 (6 bases). Germline-derived CDR1 and CDR2 are KGHSH and LQKENI. V was clipped by 2 bases and J by 1 base, with 8 bases between them. This CDR3 region has 14 residues. The CDR3 spells CASSPSGANTEAFF. The DNA for the CDR3 is TGTGCCAGCTCACCATCGGGGGCGAACACTGAAGCTTTCTTT. Looking up the rest from reference TRBV18 and TRBJ1-1 gives the full variable domain: NAGVMQNPRHLVRRRGQEARLRCSPMKGHSHVYWYRQLPEEGLKFMVYLQKENIIDESGMPKERFSAEFPKEGPSILRIQQVVRGDSAAYFCASSPSGANTEAFFGQGTRLTVV.

This clonotype came up many times. V is TRBV18 and J is TRBJ2-1, with 8 bases identical to TRBD1. In germline, CDR1 is KGHSH, CDR2 LQKENI. Trimming took 2 bases from V and 8 from J; bases not matched to a gene: 8. This CDR3 is built from 15 residues. The CDR3 loop is CASSPRTGHTYEQFF. The DNA of the CDR3 is TGTGCCAGCTCACCAAGGACAGGGCATACCTATGAGCAGTTCTTC.

This clonotype occurred many times. The chain is built from TRBV30 and TRBJ1-1; D is undetermined. Per the germline V gene, CDR1 is GTSNPN and CDR2 is SVGIG (reference sequence). The germline V and J ends were trimmed by 0 bases and 5 bases, with 10 bases remaining between them. The CDR3 has 13 amino acids. CDR3 DNA sequence: TGTGCCTGGAGTGTAAGCGAGCAGACTGAAGCTTTCTTT. Residues: CAWSVSEQTEAFF.

There are many counts of this clonotype. The rearrangement uses TRBV7-2 and TRBJ2-7, with 11 nucleotides matching TRBD1. V gave up 0 bases and J gave up 4 bases; unmatched junction bases: 5. Germline CDR1 and CDR2: SGHTA and FQGNSA. There are 16 residues in the CDR3. The CDR3 nucleotides read TGTGCCAGCAGCTTAGCAGGACAGGGGGCGTCTTACGAGCAGTACTTC. Its protein is CASSLAGQGASYEQYF.

This clonotype was counted ten times or more. The chain links TRBV2 to TRBJ2-1; no reliable D call. Germline V gives CDR1 SNHLY, CDR2 FYNNEI. The CDR3 sequence is 12 residues long. The ends were cut back, 6 bases at V and 3 bases at J, with 6 bases in the middle. As DNA, the CDR3 is TGTGCCAGCAGGGCCTACTACAATGAGCAGTTCTTC. This sequence encodes CASRAYYNEQFF.

The chain employs TRBV4-2 and TRBJ1-4; 9 positions match TRBD1. V shed 0 bases and J 10 bases; nucleotides not matched to a gene: 6. The CDR3 loop spans 15 amino acids. Germline assignment: CDR1 LGHNA and CDR2 YNFKEQ. CDR3 loop: CASSQEGQGEGKLFF. CDR3 sequence (DNA): TGTGCCAGCAGCCAAGAGGGACAGGGAGAGGGAAAACTGTTTTTT.

This chain uses TRBV7-2 with TRBJ2-1; 9 positions agree with TRBD1. Germline CDR1 SGHTA, CDR2 FQGNSA. J lost 4 bases, V lost 5 bases, and 6 bases had no gene match. This CDR3 has 15 residues. Here the CDR3 reads CASSRTGQGYNEQFF. The CDR3 region has the DNA TGTGCCAGCAGCCGGACGGGACAGGGATACAATGAGCAGTTCTTC.

The J gene is TRBJ2-1, the V gene TRBV24-1; 9 positions match TRBD1. CDR1 is KGHDR and CDR2 is SFDVKD in the germline V gene. With 5 bases clipped from V and 2 bases from J, the junction kept 6 bases outside the gene matches. The CDR3 runs to 16 residues. The CDR3 sequence is CATSVGGQGPYNEQFF. Written as DNA, the CDR3 is TGTGCCACCAGTGTAGGTGGACAGGGGCCCTACAATGAGCAGTTCTTC.

The sample holds many counts of this clonotype. The chain has TRBV11-1 and TRBJ2-7; D perhaps matches TRBD2 (5 bases). Trimming removed 5 bases at V and 6 bases at J, with 17 bases between. Per the germline V gene, CDR1 is SGHAT and CDR2 is FQDESV (reference sequence). The CDR3 is 14 amino acids. The CDR3 spells CASSPKLEDSEQYF. CDR3 in DNA: TGTGCCAGCAGCCCAAAGTTAGAGGACTCCGAGCAGTACTTC.